This T cell receptor beta chain comes out of a study of T cell changes during pregnancy in multiple sclerosis. Germline V gene data show CDR1 as GTSNPN and CDR2 as SVGIG (reference sequence). The J segment lost 8 bases and the V segment lost 2 bases, leaving 7 bases of the junction unmatched. There are 13 residues in the CDR3. Sequenced by immunoSEQ multiplex PCR; TCRdb stores in-frame clones only, minus some. The sample comprises approximately 39,000 clones, 94% of which are singletons, and about 0.39% rests with the top ten. V gene TRBV30 combines with J gene TRBJ1-2, with 8 bases that match TRBD1. The clonotype comes from a female donor with multiple sclerosis, enrolled in a pregnancy study. The specimen comprised CD4+ T cells from peripheral blood mononuclear cells, sampled in the second trimester of pregnancy. CDR3: CAWSSDREGGYTF. In DNA form, the CDR3 reads TGTGCCTGGAGTTCGGACAGGGAAGGAGGCTACACCTTC.